This note documents a single T cell receptor (beta chain) sequence. Its target is unknown. The authors ran a second PCR of roughly 7 to 11 cycles using a sample-barcoded 5' primer and a J-beta primer mix. Each cDNA molecule carried a tag from a template-switch adaptor that contained 12 random nucleotides. Each of the samples gave a minimum of 3 million paired-end reads that contained CDR3. One entry per CDR3 protein, called by TCRdb with MiXCR from the 5' RACE reads. The data hold some 1,500,000 distinct CDR3 sequences, with about 45% observed a single time. The CDR3 loop spans 18 amino acids. CDR1 is SGHRS and CDR2 is YFSETQ in the germline V gene. Trimming cost V 0 bases and J 3 bases; bases outside gene matches: 13. This sample is part of a study of blood T cells in healthy people across ages. On the study more broadly: Template switching captured about one barcoded beta molecule per two T cells. Findings and caveats of the study: The unknown donor CMV status may have confounded expanded clonotype changes.

The J gene is TRBJ2-7, the V gene TRBV5-1, with 9 bases aligning to TRBD1. Sequencing used blood. The sequence was collected from a woman aged 18-29 years in good health. The CDR3 is CASSLAGGGTGFNYEQYF. CDR3 sequence (DNA): TGCGCCAGCAGCTTGGCCGGTGGTGGGACAGGGTTTAACTACGAGCAGTACTTC.